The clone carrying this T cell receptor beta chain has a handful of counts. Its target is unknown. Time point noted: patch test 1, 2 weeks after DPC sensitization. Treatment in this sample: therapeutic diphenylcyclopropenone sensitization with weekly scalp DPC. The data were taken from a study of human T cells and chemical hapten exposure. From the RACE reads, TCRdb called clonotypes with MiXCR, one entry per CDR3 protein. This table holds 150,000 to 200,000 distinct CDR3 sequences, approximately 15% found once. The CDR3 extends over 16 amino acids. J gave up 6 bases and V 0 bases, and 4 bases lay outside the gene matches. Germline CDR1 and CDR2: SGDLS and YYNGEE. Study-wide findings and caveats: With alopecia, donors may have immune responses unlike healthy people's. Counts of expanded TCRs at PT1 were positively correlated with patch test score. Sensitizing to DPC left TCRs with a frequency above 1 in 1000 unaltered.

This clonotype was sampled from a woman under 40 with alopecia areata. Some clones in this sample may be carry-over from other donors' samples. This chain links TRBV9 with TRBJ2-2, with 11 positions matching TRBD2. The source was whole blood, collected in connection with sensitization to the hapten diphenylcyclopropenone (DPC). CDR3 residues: CASSVGATSGAGELFF. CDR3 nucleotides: TGTGCCAGCAGCGTAGGCGCGACTAGCGGGGCCGGGGAGCTGTTTTTT.